These T cell receptor beta chains were read from a single sample in a study of T cell repertoires in cytomegalovirus infection. MiXCR, run by TCRdb on the reads, gives a single entry per CDR3 protein. Here the sample spans about a million distinct CDR3 sequences, roughly 31% being singletons. No antigens are known for them. The starting material was cultured CD8+ T cells from PBMCs, obtained from culture after CMV antigen stimulation. The receptors were sampled from a human donor in good health (CMV status not recorded). Some clones in this sample may be carry-over from other donors' samples. CDR3s include the opening cysteine and the closing phenylalanine or tryptophan. The D gene is left open where the match is weak. Part of the rows lack a size; the others show once, few, many or a class for expanded clones.

>.|TRBV28|.|15|TRBJ2-5
TGTGCCAGCAGGGACAGTGGAGATTTAACGGAGACCCAGTACTTC
CASRDSGDLTETQYF
>.|TRBV10-3|.|15|TRBJ1-1
TGTGCCATCAGTGAGTCGGGGGAGTTGAACACTGAAGCTTTCTTT
CAISESGELNTEAFF
>TRBD1|TRBV7-9|few|14|TRBJ2-5
TGTGCCAGCAGCGGGAGACAGGGCCAAGAGACCCAGTACTTC
CASSGRQGQETQYF
>TRBD1|TRBV7-2|.|17|TRBJ2-1
TGTGCCAGCAGCTCAAACAGGGGGTCGAGCTCCTACAATGAGCAGTTCTTC
CASSSNRGSSSYNEQFF
>.|TRBV12-3/TRBV12-4|.|16|TRBJ2-3
TGTGCCAGCAGTTTACCTTTGGGGGGGCCGGCAGATACGCAGTATTTT
CASSLPLGGPADTQYF
>.|TRBV27|.|15|TRBJ2-1
TGTGCCAGCAGTTTGGGGTGGGGAGACTACAATGAGCAGTTCTTC
CASSLGWGDYNEQFF
>TRBD2|TRBV2|.|16|TRBJ2-3
TGTGCCAGCAGACTCTTAGCGGGGACGGGCACAGATACGCAGTATTTT
CASRLLAGTGTDTQYF
>.|TRBV5-3|.|13|TRBJ2-1
TGTGCCAGCTTCCGGGACAACTACAATGAGCAGTTCTTC
CASFRDNYNEQFF
>TRBD2|TRBV9|.|13|TRBJ2-1
TGTGCCAGCAGCTCAAGCGGGGGGGGAGCAAAGTTCTTC
CASSSSGGGAKFF
>.|TRBV7-6|.|13|TRBJ1-5
TGTGCCAGCAGCTTCGGGGAAAATCAGCCCCAGCATTTT
CASSFGENQPQHF
>.|TRBV20-1|few|12|TRBJ1-1
TGCAGTGCTGTGGAGAGGGACACTGAAGCTTTCTTT
CSAVERDTEAFF
>TRBD1|TRBV27|many|15|TRBJ2-3
TGTGCCAGCAGCTTAAGCAGGGGGTCCACAGATACGCAGTATTTT
CASSLSRGSTDTQYF
>TRBD1|TRBV7-9|few|17|TRBJ1-1
TGTGCCAGCAGCTTAGGAGGACAGGGGGCCTTGAACACTGAAGCTTTCTTT
CASSLGGQGALNTEAFF
>.|TRBV7-8|few|16|TRBJ2-7
TGTGCCAGCAGCTTAGTGGTAGCCGGGGACCTCTACGAGCAGTACTTC
CASSLVVAGDLYEQYF
>TRBD2|TRBV27|.|15|TRBJ2-7
TGTGCCAGCAGTTTAGAGAGCGGGGGGATCTTCGGGCAGTACTTC
CASSLESGGIFGQYF
>.|TRBV6-2/TRBV6-3|.|16|TRBJ1-1
TGTGCCAGCAGCAACGGGGGTGGGGGACGGAACACTGAAGCTTTCTTT
CASSNGGGGRNTEAFF
>TRBD1|TRBV7-6|.|17|TRBJ1-1
TGTGCCAGCAACATTATAGGGGGAGGGGGCAGGGTCCCTGAAGCTTTCTTT
CASNIIGGGGRVPEAFF
>.|TRBV29-1|.|15|TRBJ2-7
TGCAGCGTTGAAGGGCAGCCCGGACTTGCCTACGAGCAGTACTTC
CSVEGQPGLAYEQYF
>.|TRBV7-8|many|15|TRBJ2-2
TGTGCCAGCAGACAGGCCCGGGGTGAGACCGGGGAGCTGTTTTTT
CASRQARGETGELFF
>.|TRBV5-1|few|14|TRBJ2-5
TGCGCCAGCAAAATTCGGAGAGAGATAGAGACCCAGTACTTC
CASKIRREIETQYF
>.|TRBV12-3/TRBV12-4|.|14|TRBJ1-5
TGTGCCAGCAGTTTACGAAGGGCTCATCAGCCCCAGCATTTT
CASSLRRAHQPQHF
>.|TRBV15|.|13|TRBJ2-1
TGTGTCACCCCCGGCGGATCCTACAATGAGCAGTTCTTC
CVTPGGSYNEQFF
>.|TRBV10-2|few|16|TRBJ2-5
TGCGCCAGCAGTGATCCGGGGGCGGGGAGGCAAGAGACCCAGTACTTC
CASSDPGAGRQETQYF
>TRBD1|TRBV11-3|many|16|TRBJ2-3
TGTGCCAGCAGCTTAATCGGGACAGAGGACGCAGATACGCAGTATTTT
CASSLIGTEDADTQYF
>.|TRBV7-9|.|15|TRBJ1-5
TGTGCCAGCAGCGATGGGGGGGACAGCAATCAGCCCCAGCATTTT
CASSDGGDSNQPQHF
>.|TRBV12-3/TRBV12-4|few|14|TRBJ2-2
TGTGCCCGCAGGGTGAACCCGAACACCGGGGAGCTGTTTTTT
CARRVNPNTGELFF
>.|TRBV6-2/TRBV6-3|few|13|TRBJ2-4
TGTGCCAGCAGTTACCTGGTTAGAGACATTCAGTACTTC
CASSYLVRDIQYF
>TRBD2|TRBV6-6|.|17|TRBJ2-2
TGTGCCAGCAGTTGGACTAGCGGGGGGACGATCACCGGGGAGCTGTTTTTT
CASSWTSGGTITGELFF
>TRBD1|TRBV6-5|few|16|TRBJ2-1
TGTGCCAGCAGTTACCCCAGGACAGGGGGCTGGAATGAGCAGTTCTTC
CASSYPRTGGWNEQFF
>.|TRBV10-3|once|15|TRBJ2-1
TGTGCCATCCGGGCCCCTAACCCGTCCTACAATGAGCAGTTCTTC
CAIRAPNPSYNEQFF
>TRBD1|TRBV27|.|16|TRBJ1-4
TGTGCCAGCAGAGTGGGGACAGGGTTGGCTAATGAAAAACTGTTTTTT
CASRVGTGLANEKLFF
>.|TRBV3-1|.|13|TRBJ2-5
TGTGCCAGCAGCCTCCGGGGGGCCGAGACCCAGTACTTC
CASSLRGAETQYF
>.|TRBV27|few|15|TRBJ1-5
TGTGCCAGCAGTTTATCGGGACATAAAATTCAGCCCCAGCATTTT
CASSLSGHKIQPQHF
>TRBD1|TRBV6-2/TRBV6-3|.|11|TRBJ2-4
TGTGCCAGCAGTATAGACAGGGTTCAGTACTTC
CASSIDRVQYF
>.|TRBV25-1|many|16|TRBJ2-2
TGTGCCAGCAGTGAATTTGGGGAGTCCCTAGCCGGGGAGCTGTTTTTT
CASSEFGESLAGELFF
>.|TRBV7-9|.|15|TRBJ1-1
TGTGCCAGCAGCTTAGCCACTATCGCAGGGACTGAAGCTTTCTTT
CASSLATIAGTEAFF
>.|TRBV7-9|few|12|TRBJ1-4
TGTGCCAGCAGCGGAAACAGGGTCGCACTGTTTTTT
CASSGNRVALFF
>TRBD1|TRBV7-9|few|16|TRBJ2-2
TGTGCCAGCAGCCAACAACGGACAGGGAGGCCCGGGGAGCTGTTTTTT
CASSQQRTGRPGELFF
>.|TRBV7-2|many|14|TRBJ1-1
TGTGCCAGCAGCCCGCCAGGGGTGGGGACTGAAGCTTTCTTT
CASSPPGVGTEAFF
>TRBD1|TRBV6-5|.|16|TRBJ2-7
TGTGCCAGCAGTTTAACCGGGACAGGGGGTTCCTACGAGCAGTACTTC
CASSLTGTGGSYEQYF
>TRBD2|TRBV11-2|.|15|TRBJ2-3
TGTGCCAGCAGCTTAGCGCGGGGGGTCACAGATACGCAGTATTTT
CASSLARGVTDTQYF
>.|TRBV19|.|14|TRBJ1-1
TGTGCCAGTAGTATGGAGATGATGAACACTGAAGCTTTCTTT
CASSMEMMNTEAFF